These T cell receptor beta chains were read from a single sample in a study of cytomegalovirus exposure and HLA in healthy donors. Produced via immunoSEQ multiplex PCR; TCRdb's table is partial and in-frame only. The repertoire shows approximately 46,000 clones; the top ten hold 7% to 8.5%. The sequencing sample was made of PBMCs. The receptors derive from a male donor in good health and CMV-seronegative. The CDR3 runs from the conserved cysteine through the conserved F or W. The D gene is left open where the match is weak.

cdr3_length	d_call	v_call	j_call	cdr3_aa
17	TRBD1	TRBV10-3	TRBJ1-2	CAISESGDRAAFYGYTF
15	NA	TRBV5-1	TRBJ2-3	CASSFERSSTDTQYF
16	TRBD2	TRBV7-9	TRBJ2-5	CASSPLRGGRQETQYF
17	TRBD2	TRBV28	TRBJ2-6	CASSTGGRGSGANVLTF
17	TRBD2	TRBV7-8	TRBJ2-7	CASIGRGGRGRAYEQYF
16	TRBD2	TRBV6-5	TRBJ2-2	CASSYFHGRGTGELFF
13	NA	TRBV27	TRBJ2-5	CASSLDSQETQYF
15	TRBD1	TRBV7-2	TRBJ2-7	CASSPTSGQGHEQYF
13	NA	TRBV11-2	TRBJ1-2	CASRTLGNYGYTF
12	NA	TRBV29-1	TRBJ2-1	CSVEGVRNEQFF
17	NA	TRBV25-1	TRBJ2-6	CASSAEGRGSGANVLTF